This TCR beta chain stems from a study of cytomegalovirus exposure and HLA in healthy donors. The germline CDR1 and CDR2 sequences are LNHDA and SQIVND (reference sequence). CDR3 length: 14 residues. The ends lost 3 bases at V and 6 bases at J; junction bases unmatched: 5. This table comes from immunoSEQ multiplex PCR, and its TCRdb copy is limited to in-frame clones, with some not included. The sample lists 180,000 or so clones, about 89% occurring once. The rearrangement joins TRBV19 to TRBJ1-2, with 9 bases fitting TRBD1. The clonotype comes from a man aged 25 to 40 in good health and CMV-seropositive. The sequencing input was PBMCs. The CDR3 protein is CASSIGTGWNGYTF. CDR3 DNA sequence: TGTGCCAGTAGTATTGGGACAGGGTGGAATGGCTACACCTTC.